This T cell receptor beta chain is drawn from a study of blood T cells in healthy people across ages. V lost 4 bases, J lost 7 bases, and 12 bases stayed unmatched. The CDR3 has 16 residues. The V gene's germline CDR1 is SEHNR and CDR2 FQNEAQ (reference sequence). A sample-barcoded 5' primer and a J-beta primer mix were used in a second PCR of roughly 7 to 11 cycles. Every cDNA molecule bore a tag from a template-switch adaptor containing 12 random nucleotides. Each sample yielded at least 3 million CDR3-containing paired-end reads. TCRdb re-derived calls from the 5' RACE reads in MiXCR, one entry per CDR3 protein. This sample carries about 780,000 distinct CDR3 sequences, around 25% of them seen once, and the ten largest clones take 3%. Peripheral blood, about 9.4 milliliters per donor, was collected. The same specimen was also included in a second study, on T cells of mothers and their children. That publication notes: The yield was over 8.5 million TCR beta CDR3 reads from each mother and about 3.2 million from each child.

This sequence originates from a boy aged 5 to 17 in good health. V and J are TRBV7-9 and TRBJ2-1; 8 bases are a match to TRBD2. The sequencing input was blood. The CDR3 bases are TGTGCCAGCAGCTCTCCCTTAGCGGGGCCGGGGAATGAGCAGTTCTTC. Amino acid sequence: CASSSPLAGPGNEQFF.